Below, one T cell receptor (beta chain) is given with its context. The data stem from a study of cytomegalovirus exposure and HLA in healthy donors. Study in general: Out of several hundred genotyped donors, 81% belonged to the Caucasian-associated ancestry cluster.

Trimming removed 2 bases at V and 5 bases at J, with 25 bases between. The V gene's germline CDR1 is PRHDT and CDR2 FYEKMQ (reference sequence). The length of the CDR3 is 19 residues. The PCR used 60 Vbeta and 13 Jbeta primers. Profiling relied on immunoSEQ multiplex PCR, and the TCRdb table lists in-frame clones only, not all of them. The data contain around 190,000 clones, over 60% of them singletons. The specimen was PBMCs. The TCR comes from a man in his forties or fifties in good health and CMV-seronegative. J is TRBJ1-3 and V is TRBV13, with TRBD1 as a possible D gene (5 bases). This chain's CDR3 is CASSLNRGFSGGIRNTIYF. Here the CDR3 DNA reads TGTGCCAGCAGCTTAAATCGGGGGTTCTCCGGGGGAATTCGAAACACCATATATTTT.